The sequence of this T cell receptor (beta chain) was determined in a study of T-cell memory formation after mild COVID-19. A remark on this clonotype: Its antigen remains unidentified.

V lost 8 bases, J lost 2 bases, and 4 bases stayed unmatched. The CDR3 totals 14 residues. Germline CDR1 and CDR2: SEHNR and FQNEAQ (reference sequence). 5'RACE with constant-segment primers yielded barcoded, UMI-tagged TCR alpha and TCR beta cDNA libraries. TCRdb recomputed calls from the 5' RACE reads with MiXCR, one row per CDR3 protein. This sample carries under 350,000 distinct CDR3 sequences, under 20% of them seen once, and the ten largest clones take about 23%. Study-level findings and limits: The study detected some responding clones in pre-infection memory, suggesting cross-reactive memory joined.

Sequenced sample: PBMCs or a T cell subset sorted from them (not recorded which). The chain joins TRBV7-9 to TRBJ2-3; 10 bases align to TRBD2. This TCR came from a man aged 18 to 29 who had mild COVID-19 (a few samples of this study predate the infection). Cell type and time point are not known. CDR3 sequence: CASGTSVNTDTQYF. In DNA form, the CDR3 reads TGTGCCAGCGGGACTAGCGTTAACACAGATACGCAGTATTTT.